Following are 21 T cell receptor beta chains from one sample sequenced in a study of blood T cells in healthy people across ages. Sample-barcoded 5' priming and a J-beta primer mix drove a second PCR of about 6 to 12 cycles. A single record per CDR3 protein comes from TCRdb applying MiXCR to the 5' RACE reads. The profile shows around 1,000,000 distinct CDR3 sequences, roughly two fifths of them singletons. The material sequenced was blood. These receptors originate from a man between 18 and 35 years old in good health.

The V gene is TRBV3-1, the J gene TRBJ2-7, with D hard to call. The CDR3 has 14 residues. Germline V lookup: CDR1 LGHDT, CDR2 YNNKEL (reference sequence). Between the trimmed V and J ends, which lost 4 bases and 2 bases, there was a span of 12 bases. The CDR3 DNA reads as TGTGCCAGCAGCCCCGCCTTCGCGGCCTACGAGCAGTACTTC. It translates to CASSPAFAAYEQYF.

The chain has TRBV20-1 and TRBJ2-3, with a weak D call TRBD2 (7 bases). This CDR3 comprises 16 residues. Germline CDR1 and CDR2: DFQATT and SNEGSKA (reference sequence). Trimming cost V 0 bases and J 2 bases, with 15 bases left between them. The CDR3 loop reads CSARDQGRGFTDTQYF. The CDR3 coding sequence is TGCAGTGCTAGAGACCAGGGGCGGGGGTTCACAGATACGCAGTATTTT.

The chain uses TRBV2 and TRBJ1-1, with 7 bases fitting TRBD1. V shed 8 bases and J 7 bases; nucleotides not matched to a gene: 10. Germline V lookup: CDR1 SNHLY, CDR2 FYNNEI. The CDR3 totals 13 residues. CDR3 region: CASRRQGINEAFF. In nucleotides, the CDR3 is TGTGCCAGCCGAAGACAGGGAATAAATGAAGCTTTCTTT.

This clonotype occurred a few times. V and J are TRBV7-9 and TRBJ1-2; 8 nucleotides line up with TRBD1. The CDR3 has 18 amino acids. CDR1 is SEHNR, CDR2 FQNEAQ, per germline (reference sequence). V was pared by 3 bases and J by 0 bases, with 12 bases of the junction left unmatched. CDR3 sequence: CASSFRQESGQANYGYTF. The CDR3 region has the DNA TGTGCCAGCAGCTTCAGACAGGAATCGGGACAGGCTAACTATGGCTACACCTTC.

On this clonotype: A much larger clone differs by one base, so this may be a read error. CDR3 in DNA: TGTGCCAGCAGTTCCCTTGAGCGGGAGAGCACAGATACGCAGTATTTT. Protein product: CASSSLERESTDTQYF. The V gene is TRBV27, the J gene TRBJ2-3, with 8 nucleotides matching TRBD2. CDR1 and CDR2 from the germline V gene are MNHEY and SMNVEV (reference sequence). The V gene end was trimmed by 4 bases and the J gene end by 0 bases; junction bases not matched to a gene: 6. This CDR3 has 16 residues.

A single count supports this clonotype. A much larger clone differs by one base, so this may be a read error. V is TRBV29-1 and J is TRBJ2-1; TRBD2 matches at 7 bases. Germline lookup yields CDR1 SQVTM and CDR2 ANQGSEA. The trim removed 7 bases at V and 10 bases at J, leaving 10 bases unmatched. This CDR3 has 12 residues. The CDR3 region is CSAGGSRYEQFF. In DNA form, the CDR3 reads TGCAGCGCCGGGGGGTCCCGATACGAGCAGTTCTTC.

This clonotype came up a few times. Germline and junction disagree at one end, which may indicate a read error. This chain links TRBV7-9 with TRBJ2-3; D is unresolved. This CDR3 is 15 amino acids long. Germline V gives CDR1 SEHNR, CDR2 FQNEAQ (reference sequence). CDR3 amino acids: CASSVAEEGTDTQYF. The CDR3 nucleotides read TGTGCCAGCAGCGTAGCAGAAGAAGGCACAGATACGCAGTATTTT.

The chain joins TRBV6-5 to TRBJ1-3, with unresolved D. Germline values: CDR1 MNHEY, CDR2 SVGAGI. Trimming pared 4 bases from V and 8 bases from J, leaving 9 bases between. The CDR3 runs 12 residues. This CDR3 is CASSSPGHTIYF. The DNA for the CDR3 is TGTGCCAGCAGTTCACCAGGACACACCATATATTTT.

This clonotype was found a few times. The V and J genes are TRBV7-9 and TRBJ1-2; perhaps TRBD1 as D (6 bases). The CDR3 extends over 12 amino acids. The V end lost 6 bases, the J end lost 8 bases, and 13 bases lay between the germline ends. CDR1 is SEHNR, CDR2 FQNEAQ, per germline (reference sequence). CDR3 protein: CASRLNRAGYTF. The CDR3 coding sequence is TGTGCCAGCAGACTTAACAGGGCCGGCTACACCTTC.

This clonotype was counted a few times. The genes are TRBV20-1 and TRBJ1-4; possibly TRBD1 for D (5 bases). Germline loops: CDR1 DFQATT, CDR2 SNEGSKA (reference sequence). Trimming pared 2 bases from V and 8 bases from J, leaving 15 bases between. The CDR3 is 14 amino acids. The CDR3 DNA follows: TGCAGTGCTAGATCCGGACAAGGACCAGAAAAACTGTTTTTT. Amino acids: CSARSGQGPEKLFF.

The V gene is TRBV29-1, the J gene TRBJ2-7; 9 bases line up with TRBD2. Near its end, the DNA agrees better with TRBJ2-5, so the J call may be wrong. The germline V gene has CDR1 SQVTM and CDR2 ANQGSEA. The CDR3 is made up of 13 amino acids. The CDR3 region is CSVQAGGRETQYF. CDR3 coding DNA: TGCAGCGTTCAAGCGGGAGGCCGGGAGACCCAGTACTTC.

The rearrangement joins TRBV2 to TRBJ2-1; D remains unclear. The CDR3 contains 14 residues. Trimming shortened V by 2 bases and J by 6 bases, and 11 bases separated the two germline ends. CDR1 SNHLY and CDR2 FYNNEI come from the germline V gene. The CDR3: CASSEHPTSNEQFF. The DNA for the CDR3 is TGTGCCAGCAGTGAACACCCTACAAGCAATGAGCAGTTCTTC.

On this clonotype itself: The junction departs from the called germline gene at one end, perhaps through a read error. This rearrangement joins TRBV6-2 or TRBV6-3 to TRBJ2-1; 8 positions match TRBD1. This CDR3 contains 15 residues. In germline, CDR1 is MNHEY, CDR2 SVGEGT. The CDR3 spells CTSSLLTGVGDEQFF. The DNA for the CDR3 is TGTACCAGCAGTTTACTGACAGGGGTAGGGGATGAGCAGTTCTTC.

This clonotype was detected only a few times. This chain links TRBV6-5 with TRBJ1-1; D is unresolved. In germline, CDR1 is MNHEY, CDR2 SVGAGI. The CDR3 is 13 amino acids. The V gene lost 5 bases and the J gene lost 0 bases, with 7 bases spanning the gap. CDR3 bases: TGTGCCAGCAGTATGAGTTTGAACACTGAAGCTTTCTTT. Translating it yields CASSMSLNTEAFF.

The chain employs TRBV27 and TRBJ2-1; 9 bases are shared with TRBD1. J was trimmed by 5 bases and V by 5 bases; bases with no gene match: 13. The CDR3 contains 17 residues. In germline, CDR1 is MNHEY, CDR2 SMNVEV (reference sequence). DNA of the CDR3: TGTGCCAGCAGTCACCGGGACAGGGCGCCAGCCCACAATGAGCAGTTCTTC. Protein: CASSHRDRAPAHNEQFF.

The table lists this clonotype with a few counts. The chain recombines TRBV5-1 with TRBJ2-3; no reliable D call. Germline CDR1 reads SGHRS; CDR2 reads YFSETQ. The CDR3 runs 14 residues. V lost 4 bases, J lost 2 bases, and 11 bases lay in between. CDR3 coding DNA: TGCGCCAGCAGCCCGGCTGTCAACACAGATACGCAGTATTTT. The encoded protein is CASSPAVNTDTQYF.

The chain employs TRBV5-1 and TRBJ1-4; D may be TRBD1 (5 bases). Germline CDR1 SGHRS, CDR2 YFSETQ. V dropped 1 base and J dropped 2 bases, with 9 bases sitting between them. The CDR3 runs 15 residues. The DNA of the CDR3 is TGCGCCAGCAGCTTGAAGGGGACGACTAATGAAAAACTGTTTTTT. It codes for CASSLKGTTNEKLFF.

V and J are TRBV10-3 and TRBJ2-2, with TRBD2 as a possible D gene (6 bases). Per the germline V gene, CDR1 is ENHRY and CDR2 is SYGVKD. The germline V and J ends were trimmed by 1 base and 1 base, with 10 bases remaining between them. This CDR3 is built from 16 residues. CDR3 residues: CAISELGTQNTGELFF. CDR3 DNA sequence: TGTGCCATCAGTGAGTTAGGGACTCAGAACACCGGGGAGCTGTTTTTT.

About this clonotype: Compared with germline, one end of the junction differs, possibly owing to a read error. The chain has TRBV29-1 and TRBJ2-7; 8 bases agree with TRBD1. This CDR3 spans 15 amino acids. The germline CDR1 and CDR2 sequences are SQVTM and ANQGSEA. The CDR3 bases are TGCAGCGTTGAAGATCACAGGGGGGATAGGTACGGGCAGTACTTC. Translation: CSVEDHRGDRYGQYF.

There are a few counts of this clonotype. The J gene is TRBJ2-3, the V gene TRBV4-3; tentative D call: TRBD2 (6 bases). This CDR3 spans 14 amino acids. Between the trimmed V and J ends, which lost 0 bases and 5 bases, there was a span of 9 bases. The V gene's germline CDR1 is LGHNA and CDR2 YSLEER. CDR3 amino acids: CASSQEGRGDTQYF. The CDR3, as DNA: TGCGCCAGCAGCCAAGAGGGGCGGGGAGATACGCAGTATTTT.

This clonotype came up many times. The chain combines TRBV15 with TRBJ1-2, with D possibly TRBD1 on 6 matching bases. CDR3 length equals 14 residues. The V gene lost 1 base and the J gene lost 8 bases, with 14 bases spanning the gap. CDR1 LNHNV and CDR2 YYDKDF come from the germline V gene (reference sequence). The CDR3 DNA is TGTGCCACCAGCAGAGGACAGGTCTATGGGGGCTACACCTTC. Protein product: CATSRGQVYGGYTF.